The 20 T cell receptor beta chains in this list originate from one sample, sequenced in a study of cytomegalovirus exposure and HLA in healthy donors. This PCR relied on a set of 60 Vbeta primers and 13 Jbeta primers. Profiling relied on immunoSEQ multiplex PCR, and the TCRdb table lists in-frame clones only, not all of them. The sample yields 130,000 or so clones, about 73% seen once. Sequencing was carried out using PBMCs. The receptor source for this set is a woman aged 40 to 50 in good health and CMV-seronegative.

The chain recombines TRBV28 with TRBJ2-7; TRBD1 agrees at 8 bases. CDR3 size: 16 residues. The V gene end was trimmed by 3 bases and the J gene end by 3 bases; junction bases not matched to a gene: 10. Germline V gene sequence: CDR1 MDHEN, CDR2 SYDVKM. CDR3 sequence: CASSFALGQGYYEQYF. The CDR3, as DNA: TGTGCCAGCAGTTTTGCTCTCGGACAGGGATACTACGAGCAGTACTTC.

With regard to this clone: Other DNA sequences in the sample encode the same CDR3. The J gene is TRBJ1-5, the V gene TRBV28; 11 nucleotides match TRBD1. The CDR3 consists of 14 residues. J gave up 5 bases and V 4 bases, and 1 base lay outside the gene matches. Per germline, CDR1 MDHEN and CDR2 SYDVKM. The DNA of the CDR3 is TGTGCCAGCAGTTCGGGACAGGGGGATCAGCCCCAGCATTTT. Amino acids: CASSSGQGDQPQHF.

The chain recombines TRBV28 with TRBJ1-2; D uncertain. Trimming pared 5 bases from V and 8 bases from J, leaving 21 bases between. CDR3 length: 15 amino acids. Germline CDR1 reads MDHEN; CDR2 reads SYDVKM. The DNA for the CDR3 is TGTGCCAGCAGTACTGCCCCGGGTTCTCATGTCGGCTACACCTTC. It is translated as CASSTAPGSHVGYTF.

The chain combines TRBV4-1 with TRBJ1-1; 7 nucleotides align to TRBD1. Germline V lookup: CDR1 MGHRA, CDR2 YSYEKL. The ends lost 1 base at V and 4 bases at J; junction bases unmatched: 6. The CDR3 is 15 residues long. CDR3 DNA: TGCGCCAGCAGCCAAGGTAGGGGGCTGCGCACTGAAGCTTTCTTT. This encodes CASSQGRGLRTEAFF.

A single count supports this clone. The V and J genes are TRBV4-1 and TRBJ2-3, with TRBD1 identical over 9 bases. Germline V CDR1 and CDR2: MGHRA, YSYEKL. CDR3 length equals 16 residues. Losses at the gene ends were 4 bases for V and 2 bases for J; bases not matched to a gene: 7. The CDR3 DNA is TGCGCCAGCAGCCTTCCGGGGACAGGGCCCACAGATACGCAGTATTTT. Protein: CASSLPGTGPTDTQYF.

The rearrangement uses TRBV19 and TRBJ2-1; 10 nucleotides agree with TRBD2. V trimming: 2 bases; J trimming: 4 bases; junction bases outside the gene matches: 5. Germline V lookup: CDR1 LNHDA, CDR2 SQIVND (reference sequence). CDR3 size: 16 residues. The CDR3 region has the DNA TGTGCCAGTAGTATATCAGGACTAGCGGTTTACAATGAGCAGTTCTTC. Protein product: CASSISGLAVYNEQFF.

The J gene is TRBJ2-7, the V gene TRBV5-4, with D possibly TRBD1 on 6 matching bases. The CDR3 consists of 17 residues. In germline, CDR1 is SGHNT, CDR2 YYREEE (reference sequence). The V end was cut by 4 bases, the J end by 0 bases, with 20 bases between. CDR3 amino acids: CASSPFAGTKSSYEQYF. The CDR3 DNA is TGTGCCAGCAGCCCTTTCGCCGGGACAAAGAGCTCCTACGAGCAGTACTTC.

Points on this clone: The germline gene is not matched at one end of the junction; a read error may be the cause. The chain is built from TRBV7-9 and TRBJ2-3; tentatively, D is TRBD1 (7 bases). The germline V gene has CDR1 SEHNR and CDR2 FQNEAQ (reference sequence). The CDR3 length is 15 residues. CDR3 region: CSSSLVPEGADTQYF. CDR3 nucleotide sequence: TGTTCCAGCAGCTTAGTTCCGGAGGGGGCTGATACGCAGTATTTT. The full variable domain, completed using reference TRBV7-9 and TRBJ2-3, is DTGVSQNPRHKITKRGQNVTFRCDPISEHNRLYWYRQTLGQGPEFLTYFQNEAQLEKSRLLSDRFSAERPKGSFSTLEIQRTEQGDSAMYLCSSSLVPEGADTQYFGPGTRLTVL.

The V and J genes are TRBV6-5 and TRBJ2-1, with D hard to call. The V gene lost 6 bases and the J gene lost 6 bases, with 15 bases spanning the gap. From germline, CDR1 is MNHEY and CDR2 SVGAGI. This CDR3 comprises 14 residues. CDR3 residues: CASSLQGPGNEQFF. The DNA for the CDR3 is TGTGCCAGCAGCCTGCAAGGCCCGGGCAATGAGCAGTTCTTC.

J is TRBJ2-6 and V is TRBV18; D possibly corresponds to TRBD1 (6 bases). V shed 8 bases and J shed 0 bases, with 17 bases lying between them. Germline V gene data show CDR1 as KGHSH and CDR2 as LQKENI. The CDR3 extends over 17 amino acids. This CDR3 is CASRVTQGRSGANVLTF. Written as DNA, the CDR3 is TGTGCCAGCCGCGTAACACAGGGTCGCTCTGGGGCCAACGTCCTGACTTTC.

This clone has more than one count but fewer than ten. V usage is TRBV7-2 and J usage is TRBJ2-1, with 7 bases identical to TRBD2. CDR3 length equals 16 residues. Germline V CDR1 and CDR2: SGHTA, FQGNSA. V lost 1 base and J lost 8; bases outside the gene matches: 11. The CDR3 nucleotides are TGTGCCAGCAGCTTAGGGGGTAGCGGGCGTGGATATGAGCAGTTCTTC. Its protein product is CASSLGGSGRGYEQFF.

V usage is TRBV4-1 and J usage is TRBJ1-2; possible D gene TRBD1, 5 bases. V shed 0 bases and J shed 4 bases, with 12 bases lying between them. Germline V lookup: CDR1 MGHRA, CDR2 YSYEKL. The CDR3 has 15 residues. Here the CDR3 reads CASSQDETGRYGYTF. The CDR3 DNA reads TGCGCCAGCAGCCAAGATGAAACAGGCCGCTATGGCTACACCTTC.

The chain employs TRBV2 and TRBJ1-3; D not certain. V lost 6 bases and J lost 0, with 12 bases in between. The germline V gene has CDR1 SNHLY and CDR2 FYNNEI. This CDR3 spans 15 amino acids. DNA of the CDR3: TGTGCCAGCAGGGTCCGACGGGTCTCTGGAAACACCATATATTTT. It is translated as CASRVRRVSGNTIYF.

J is TRBJ2-1 and V is TRBV7-9; 9 positions agree with TRBD2. The V gene's germline CDR1 is SEHNR and CDR2 FQNEAQ (reference sequence). J gave up 7 bases and V 4 bases, and 11 bases lay outside the gene matches. The CDR3 sequence is 16 residues long. CDR3: CASSSLAGEGANEQFF. For the CDR3, the DNA is TGTGCCAGCAGCTCCTTAGCGGGAGAAGGTGCGAATGAGCAGTTCTTC. The complete variable domain, with remaining parts taken from reference TRBV7-9 and TRBJ2-1, reads DTGVSQNPRHKITKRGQNVTFRCDPISEHNRLYWYRQTLGQGPEFLTYFQNEAQLEKSRLLSDRFSAERPKGSFSTLEIQRTEQGDSAMYLCASSSLAGEGANEQFFGPGTRLTVL.

This clone was picked up one time. The chain carries TRBV6-5 and TRBJ2-7; the match to TRBD1 covers 11 bases. V lost 5 bases to trimming and J lost 5 bases; unmatched junction nucleotides: 8. The CDR3 spans 15 residues. CDR1 and CDR2 (germline): MNHEY, SVGAGI. CDR3 DNA: TGTGCCAGCAGTGGGGCTAGGACAGGGGGCAACGAGCAGTACTTC. Translation: CASSGARTGGNEQYF.

Remarks on this clone: At one boundary the junction diverges from the germline segment, which might be a read error. The V and J genes are TRBV6-1 and TRBJ1-1; D gene ambiguous. Germline lookup yields CDR1 MNHNS and CDR2 SASEGT. The CDR3 runs to 15 residues. The CDR3 spells CASSEASQILAEAFF. Written as DNA, the CDR3 is TGTGCCAGCAGTGAAGCGTCGCAGATTTTAGCTGAAGCCTTCTTT.

V is TRBV7-2 and J is TRBJ1-2; D may be TRBD1 (6 bases). Germline loops: CDR1 SGHTA, CDR2 FQGNSA. V dropped 5 bases and J dropped 1 base, with 8 bases sitting between them. The CDR3 covers 13 residues. This chain's CDR3 is CASSKDSNYGYTF. The CDR3 DNA sequence: TGTGCCAGCAGCAAGGACAGTAACTATGGCTACACCTTC.

This chain uses TRBV18 with TRBJ1-2, with D perhaps TRBD1 (6 bases). V was trimmed by 6 bases and J by 6 bases, leaving 14 bases between them. The CDR3 loop spans 13 amino acids. Germline V gene lookup returns CDR1 KGHSH and CDR2 LQKENI. CDR3 bases: TGTGCCAGCTCGGGCAGGGACACGGATGGCTACACCTTC. Protein sequence: CASSGRDTDGYTF.

The V gene is TRBV4-1, the J gene TRBJ2-1; 15 nucleotides align to TRBD2. Germline V lookup: CDR1 MGHRA, CDR2 YSYEKL. The CDR3 is 16 amino acids. With 3 bases clipped from V and 8 bases from J, the junction kept 5 bases outside the gene matches. CDR3: CASSHGLAGGEDEQFF. CDR3 sequence (DNA): TGCGCCAGCAGCCATGGACTAGCGGGAGGGGAGGATGAGCAGTTCTTC.

The chain couples TRBV4-3 to TRBJ1-1, with 12 bases that match TRBD1. The germline V gene encodes CDR1 LGHNA and CDR2 YSLEER. The CDR3 is 16 amino acids. The V segment lost 3 bases and the J segment 0 bases; nucleotides outside the gene matches: 2. CDR3 coding DNA: TGCGCCAGCAGCCAGGGGACAGGGGGCTTGAACACTGAAGCTTTCTTT. It is translated as CASSQGTGGLNTEAFF.